The T cell receptor beta chain described here comes from a study of T cells after posttransplantation cyclophosphamide (dated by TCRdb to the mid-2010s). Describing the broader study: Using TRB sequencing, the study followed how the T cell repertoire rebuilt after myeloablative bone marrow transplantation with posttransplantation cyclophosphamide given as GVHD prophylaxis. Blood from every one of the approximately 30 PTCy patients who had 1-year posttransplant specimens underwent TRB sequencing. Public TRB sequences were searched against a database of over 3,600 sequences associated with responses to pathogens, tumor antigens, self-antigens and alloantigens. Samples from some 33 PTCy-treated patients and 15 to 20 related bone marrow donors of those patients were subjected to antigen receptor sequencing. Because TRA and TRB clonality were tightly correlated in several samples, subsequent TCR analyses were focused on TRB only. Up to about 3 additional blood samples from 2 to 5.2 years after transplant were also TRB-sequenced in 3 patients, as was pretransplant blood from a handful of patients. General study outcomes and caveats: Across about 40 patients, TRB clonality was highly associated with recipient CMV seropositivity and CMV reactivation, and PTCy diversity was similar to diversity in CNI/methotrexate controls. Donor-recipient similarity was low at 1-2 months but increased during the first year, and donor CD8+ memory clones often dominated later blood repertoires. The TRB repertoires of T cells infiltrating skin or the GI tract showed only limited overlap with the TRB repertoires found in blood.

A distance of 13 bases separates the germline ends of V and J, which lose 4 bases and 2 bases respectively. Counted from cysteine to phenylalanine, this CDR3 has 14 amino acids. Only the CDR3 DNA is retained, 42 bases long and in frame from the first base. CDR1 and CDR2 are read off the germline V gene (reference sequence) as SGHKS and YYEKEE. Taken with the paper, the label for treatment or condition translates to: high-dose cyclophosphamide on days +3 and +4 as single-agent GVHD prophylaxis. PTCy patients received busulfan and fludarabine conditioning, a related or unrelated marrow graft, and cyclophosphamide on days +3 and +4. The PTCy-treated patients were drawn from a prospective, multi-institutional clinical trial. Peripheral blood and bone marrow mononuclear cells were isolated by Ficoll-Hypaque density centrifugation and cryopreserved. Comments on this clone: Its antigen is unknown. No base qualities exist here, and no much larger clone lies one base off it.

Genomic DNA was the input for TRB sequencing, which was run either with the immunoSEQ assay at survey resolution or with the hsTCRB kit. In the paper's pipeline: The immunoSEQ software was used for initial read processing, and the LymphoSeq R package was used for repertoire analyses. Clonality was calculated as 1 minus normalized Shannon entropy, and the Gini coefficient was also calculated for each TRB dataset. Phenotypes of unsorted samples were inferred by mapping TRB sequences from sorted subsets of the recipient or donor onto the same recipient's unsorted samples. TCRdb obtained this table from immuneACCESS and retained in-frame rearrangements with V and J assigned. These tables miss some clones; where compared with another copy, unresolved V genes account for less than half of the shortfall, and the remainder is unexplained. V, J and clone size were drawn from that table, and D and trimming were deduced from the DNA. The sample yields roughly 20,000 clones; 74% were counted once. The biggest ten clones account for 25% to 35% of the sample.

The specimen comprised PBMCs, sampled after an allogeneic stem cell transplant with post-transplant cyclophosphamide. In this chain, TRBV5-5 is recombined with TRBJ2-7; matching of 5 bases hints at TRBD2 as the D gene. This receptor was taken from a young adult male patient who received an allogeneic stem cell transplant from a related donor, was CMV-positive, and had acute GVHD only. In patients who had a transplant, some T cells may come from the graft donor. The CDR3 is CASSTDGGPYEQYF. The DNA reads as follows: TGTGCCAGCAGCACGGACGGAGGCCCCTACGAGCAGTACTTC.